This entry lists 14 T cell receptor beta chains sequenced from one sample in a study of PD-1 blockade in classical Hodgkin lymphoma. The data were produced by immunoSEQ multiplex PCR, yet TCRdb's version contains in-frame clones alone and is incomplete. The data hold over 70,000 clones, with approximately 91% observed a single time. Every patient was affected by relapse after autologous stem cell transplantation, while exposure to brentuximab vedotin was not uniform. Specimen: peripheral blood mononuclear cells (PBMCs), collected at baseline. The receptor set was obtained from a human donor with classical Hodgkin lymphoma.

The J gene is TRBJ1-2, the V gene TRBV25-1; the D is unclear. Per germline, CDR1 MGHDK and CDR2 SYGVNS. V was shortened by 3 bases and J by 7 bases, with 15 bases between the two germline ends. CDR3 length: 14 residues. CDR3 nucleotides: TGTGCCAGCAGTGATTCTCTTAGGGAAGGTGGCTACACCTTC. Translated, it gives CASSDSLREGGYTF.

This rearrangement joins TRBV6-1 to TRBJ2-7; TRBD1 aligns across 7 bases. Germline-derived CDR1 and CDR2 are MNHNS and SASEGT. V lost 6 bases to trimming and J lost 3 bases; unmatched junction nucleotides: 5. The CDR3 sequence is 13 residues long. This CDR3 reads CASSPGTDYEQYF. The CDR3 DNA follows: TGTGCCAGCAGCCCCGGGACAGACTACGAGCAGTACTTC.

V gene TRBV19 combines with J gene TRBJ2-7; D is possibly TRBD1 (5 bases). This CDR3 is built from 14 residues. With 2 bases removed from V and 0 bases from J, the gap between germline ends came to 8 bases. Germline V lookup: CDR1 LNHDA, CDR2 SQIVND (reference sequence). DNA for the CDR3: TGTGCCAGTAGTATATATGACAGCTCCTACGAGCAGTACTTC. Translating gives CASSIYDSSYEQYF. Full variable domain (remainder filled in from reference TRBV19 and TRBJ2-7): DGGITQSPKYLFRKEGQNVTLSCEQNLNHDAMYWYRQDPGQGLRLIYYSQIVNDFQKGDIAEGYSVSREKKESFPLTVTSAQKNPTAFYLCASSIYDSSYEQYFGPGTRLTVT.

V gene TRBV25-1 combines with J gene TRBJ2-1; TRBD2 agrees at 8 bases. Trimming at V came to 2 bases and at J to 7 bases, leaving 16 bases not matched to a gene. Germline V lookup: CDR1 MGHDK, CDR2 SYGVNS. This CDR3 comprises 18 residues. The CDR3 nucleotides read TGTGCCAGCAGTGAAAAGGGACCTCTAGCGGGTTATACGAATGAGCAGTTCTTC. It translates to CASSEKGPLAGYTNEQFF.

This sequence joins TRBV20-1 and TRBJ2-1; the D is unclear. V lost 7 bases to trimming and J lost 9 bases, with 13 bases between them. The CDR3 runs to 11 residues. Germline CDR1 DFQATT, CDR2 SNEGSKA (reference sequence). In DNA, the CDR3 is TGCAGTGTTATAGAGTTGGCTGAGCAGTTCTTC. It yields the protein CSVIELAEQFF.

The gene calls are TRBV6-1 and TRBJ2-5; either TRBD1 or TRBD2 may fit D (7 bases each). CDR1 and CDR2 from the germline V gene are MNHNS and SASEGT. The CDR3 length is 20 residues. V lost 2 bases and J 1 base, leaving 26 bases between the germline ends. As DNA, the CDR3 is TGTGCCAGCAGTGAAAAATACAGGGGCGGATTTACTAGCGTCCAAGAGACCCAGTACTTC. Translation: CASSEKYRGGFTSVQETQYF.

The chain is built from TRBV15 and TRBJ1-3; D ambiguous. The germline V gene encodes CDR1 LNHNV and CDR2 YYDKDF (reference sequence). The CDR3 length is 16 residues. Between the trimmed V and J ends, which lost 0 bases and 0 bases, there was a span of 9 bases. As DNA, the CDR3 is TGTGCCACCAGCAGAGATAGGGATCTCTCTGGAAACACCATATATTTT. It codes for CATSRDRDLSGNTIYF.

This chain uses TRBV30 with TRBJ1-1; no clear D. CDR3 length: 16 amino acids. Germline CDR1 reads GTSNPN; CDR2 reads SVGIG (reference sequence). The V gene lost 0 bases and the J gene lost 3 bases, with 17 bases spanning the gap. CDR3 residues: CAWSVRVPKWDTEAFF. The CDR3 DNA reads TGTGCCTGGAGTGTACGGGTACCCAAATGGGACACTGAAGCTTTCTTT.

The chain couples TRBV7-2 to TRBJ1-1, with no clear D. This CDR3 has 16 amino acids. The V and J ends lost 1 base and 4 bases respectively, with 16 bases between them. Germline V gene sequence: CDR1 SGHTA, CDR2 FQGNSA. DNA of the CDR3: TGTGCCAGCAGCTTAGTAGGAGGGATGGTTAGCACTGAAGCTTTCTTT. Translated: CASSLVGGMVSTEAFF. The full variable domain, with the rest looked up from reference TRBV7-2 and TRBJ1-1, is GAGVSQSPSNKVTEKGKDVELRCDPISGHTALYWYRQSLGQGLEFLIYFQGNSAPDKSGLPSDRFSAERTGGSVSTLTIQRTQQEDSAVYLCASSLVGGMVSTEAFFGQGTRLTVV.

The V gene is TRBV6-5, the J gene TRBJ2-7; 13 bases are shared with TRBD2. Germline-derived CDR1 and CDR2 are MNHEY and SVGAGI. The CDR3 totals 13 residues. Unmatched junction bases numbered 5, after V lost 9 bases and J lost 6 bases. The CDR3 DNA reads as TGTGCCAGTTGCCGACTAGCGGGAGGCGAGCAGTACTTC. The encoded protein is CASCRLAGGEQYF.

The V call is TRBV6-1, the J call TRBJ1-2, with no clear D. V lost 1 base, J lost 8 bases, and 8 bases lay in between. Germline V gene lookup returns CDR1 MNHNS and CDR2 SASEGT. The length of the CDR3 is 12 residues. DNA of the CDR3: TGTGCCAGCAGTGAAGGGGAAGGCGGCTACACCTTC. It translates to CASSEGEGGYTF.

This chain links TRBV7-6 with TRBJ1-3, with D possibly TRBD1 on 5 matching bases. CDR1 and CDR2 (germline): SGHVS, FNYEAQ. The CDR3 totals 15 residues. The V gene lost 1 base and the J gene lost 6 bases, with 13 bases spanning the gap. The CDR3 is CASSLEGAGANTIYF. As DNA, the CDR3 is TGTGCCAGCAGCTTAGAAGGTGCTGGGGCAAACACCATATATTTT. Together with reference TRBV7-6 and TRBJ1-3, the CDR3 gives the full variable domain: GAGVSQSPRYKVTKRGQDVALRCDPISGHVSLYWYRQALGQGPEFLTYFNYEAQQDKSGLPNDRFSAERPEGSISTLTIQRTEQRDSAMYRCASSLEGAGANTIYFGEGSWLTVV.

The rearrangement links TRBV7-2 to TRBJ1-5; the D is unclear. The length of the CDR3 is 14 residues. The ends were cut back, 2 bases at V and 6 bases at J, with 11 bases in the middle. The germline V gene has CDR1 SGHTA and CDR2 FQGNSA. In nucleotides, the CDR3 is TGTGCCAGCAGCTTATCGCCAAGCGGTCAGCCCCAGCATTTT. This translates into CASSLSPSGQPQHF.

This chain uses TRBV29-1 with TRBJ2-5; weak D call: TRBD2 (6 bases). V was shortened by 8 bases and J by 1 base, with 11 bases between the two germline ends. CDR1 is SQVTM and CDR2 is ANQGSEA in the germline V gene. The CDR3 extends over 12 amino acids. CDR3 bases: TGCAGCTACTTAGCGGTCCAAGAGACCCAGTACTTC. Translating it yields CSYLAVQETQYF.